The 28 T cell receptor beta chains below come from one sample, sequenced in a study of OX40 agonist ivuxolimab in advanced cancers. Profiling relied on immunoSEQ multiplex PCR, and the TCRdb table lists in-frame clones only, not all of them. Of 70,000 to 95,000 clones in the sample, approximately 91% were seen once. Sample: CD4+ or CD8+ T cells sorted from blood, taken in a trial of the OX40 agonist ivuxolimab. The receptors stem from an adult with an advanced solid tumor such as melanoma, head and neck, liver or kidney cancer.

V is TRBV6-5 and J is TRBJ2-3, with D tentatively TRBD1 (5 bases). Trimming left V 6 bases short and J 1 base short, with 14 bases between. The germline V gene has CDR1 MNHEY and CDR2 SVGAGI. The CDR3 is 15 amino acids. As DNA, the CDR3 is TGTGCCAGCAGCCTCTATCAAGGGGGCACAGATACGCAGTATTTT. Translation: CASSLYQGGTDTQYF.

This chain connects TRBV15 to TRBJ1-4, with D unresolved. CDR3 length: 13 residues. The germline CDR1 and CDR2 sequences are LNHNV and YYDKDF (reference sequence). Trimming removed 1 base from V and 8 bases from J, with 8 bases in between. In nucleotides, the CDR3 is TGTGCCACCAGCAGAGGAAGTGGCGAAAAACTGTTTTTT. This translates into CATSRGSGEKLFF. The complete variable domain, with remaining parts taken from reference TRBV15 and TRBJ1-4, reads DAMVIQNPRYQVTQFGKPVTLSCSQTLNHNVMYWYQQKSSQAPKLLFHYYDKDFNNEADTPDNFQSRRPNTSFCFLDIRSPGLGDTAMYLCATSRGSGEKLFFGSGTQLSVL.

The rearrangement joins TRBV21-1 to TRBJ1-3; the D call in the table, TRBD1, was not verified against the DNA. TRBV21-1 is a known pseudogene. This CDR3 has 16 amino acids. CDR3 sequence: CVSSKGMTAIRNTIYF. The CDR3 DNA follows: TGTGTCAGCAGCAAAGGTATGACAGCAATAAGAAACACCATATATTTT.

The chain links TRBV9 to TRBJ1-4; D is ambiguous. V shed 4 bases and J shed 0 bases, with 10 bases lying between them. The length of the CDR3 is 15 residues. The germline V gene has CDR1 SGDLS and CDR2 YYNGEE. The CDR3 sequence is CASSPSGATNEKLFF. The CDR3, as DNA: TGTGCCAGCAGCCCCTCTGGAGCAACTAATGAAAAACTGTTTTTT.

CDR3 coding DNA: TGTGCCAGCAGTTTCGTTGGGGGCAGGTATGGCTACACCTTC. Translation: CASSFVGGRYGYTF. The V call is TRBV7-8, the J call TRBJ1-2; TRBD1 might be the D (6 bases). The V gene lost 6 bases and the J gene lost 5 bases, with 16 bases spanning the gap. The V gene's germline CDR1 is SGHVS and CDR2 FQNEAQ. The CDR3 loop spans 14 amino acids.

The chain combines TRBV10-3 with TRBJ2-7; tentatively, D is TRBD1 (6 bases). Germline loops: CDR1 ENHRY, CDR2 SYGVKD. Trimming removed 3 bases at V and 4 bases at J, with 22 bases between. The CDR3 extends over 17 amino acids. The CDR3 DNA reads as TGTGCCATCAGTGACCCGAACAGGGATTCGGTCGGGTACGAGCAGTACTTC. Its translation is CAISDPNRDSVGYEQYF.

This chain connects TRBV7-3 to TRBJ2-7; D is unclear. The germline CDR1 and CDR2 sequences are SGHTA and FQGTGA. The CDR3 is 15 residues long. Trimming took 5 bases from V and 0 from J, leaving 14 bases between them. CDR3 in DNA: TGTGCCAGCAGCCAAGGAAGCTCGAACTCCTACGAGCAGTACTTC. It translates to CASSQGSSNSYEQYF.

The chain carries TRBV19 and TRBJ2-2, with D possibly matching TRBD1 (5 bases). Trimming took off 3 bases at V and 2 bases at J, with 10 bases between the two ends. Germline V CDR1 and CDR2: LNHDA, SQIVND (reference sequence). This CDR3 is built from 15 residues. The DNA of the CDR3 is TGTGCCAGTAGTATTCCCTGGGGCAACACCGGGGAGCTGTTTTTT. Residues: CASSIPWGNTGELFF.

This clone showed up just once. The chain's CDR3 is CASSYDGTDTQYF. CDR3 DNA sequence: TGTGCCAGCAGTTACGACGGCACAGATACGCAGTATTTT. The gene calls are TRBV6-5 and TRBJ2-3; D not certain. CDR3 length: 13 amino acids. V lost 2 bases, J lost 1 base, and 4 bases lay in between. The germline V gene has CDR1 MNHEY and CDR2 SVGAGI.

This clone occurred a few times. This chain uses TRBV5-4 with TRBJ2-3; D is perhaps TRBD1 or TRBD2 (5 bases each). From germline, CDR1 is SGHNT and CDR2 YYREEE (reference sequence). Deletions cut 3 bases from V and 6 bases from J, with 14 bases between. The CDR3 loop spans 14 amino acids. CDR3: CASSSYGDVDTQYF. The CDR3 region has the DNA TGTGCCAGCAGCTCCTACGGGGACGTTGATACGCAGTATTTT.

This clone was detected once. The chain has TRBV30 and TRBJ2-1; weak D call: TRBD2 (5 bases). This CDR3 is 15 amino acids long. CDR1 and CDR2 (germline): GTSNPN, SVGIG (reference sequence). With 2 bases removed from V and 0 bases from J, the gap between germline ends came to 11 bases. The DNA for the CDR3 is TGTGCCTGGAGTTTGGATGGGAGCTCCTACAATGAGCAGTTCTTC. Its protein product is CAWSLDGSSYNEQFF.

V is TRBV19 and J is TRBJ1-5; tentative D call: TRBD1 (5 bases). The CDR3 covers 15 residues. The V end was cut by 0 bases, the J end by 6 bases, with 12 bases between. From germline, CDR1 is LNHDA and CDR2 SQIVND (reference sequence). CDR3 DNA: TGTGCCAGTAGTATAGATGGGGGTGCGGGTCAGCCCCAGCATTTT. It yields the protein CASSIDGGAGQPQHF.

V gene TRBV27 combines with J gene TRBJ2-3; D is ambiguous. Germline loops: CDR1 MNHEY, CDR2 SMNVEV (reference sequence). The CDR3 sequence is 12 residues long. V lost 4 bases to trimming and J lost 6 bases, with 8 bases between them. CDR3 sequence reads: CASSSWSDTQYF. CDR3 DNA sequence: TGTGCCAGCAGTTCGTGGAGTGATACGCAGTATTTT.

This chain joins TRBV29-1 and TRBJ1-1; 12 nucleotides line up with TRBD1. This CDR3 is built from 16 residues. The germline CDR1 and CDR2 sequences are SQVTM and ANQGSEA. Trimming cost V 4 bases and J 0 bases; bases outside gene matches: 6. CDR3 region: CSVGAGTGGLNTEAFF. The CDR3 bases are TGCAGCGTTGGGGCCGGGACAGGGGGCCTGAACACTGAAGCTTTCTTT.

This clone has only a few counts. The chain is built from TRBV6-1 and TRBJ2-7, with a tentative D call TRBD1 (6 bases). Trimming shortened V by 1 base and J by 5 bases, and 12 bases separated the two germline ends. The CDR3 consists of 14 residues. Germline V gene lookup returns CDR1 MNHNS and CDR2 SASEGT. CDR3 in DNA: TGTGCCAGCAGTGAAGTAGGACAGTCCAACGAGCAGTACTTC. Protein: CASSEVGQSNEQYF.

The CDR3 protein is CSVMKLQGPSSYEQYF. CDR3 DNA sequence: TGCAGCGTCATGAAGCTACAGGGGCCCTCCTCCTACGAGCAGTACTTC. V is TRBV29-1 and J is TRBJ2-7, with TRBD1 identical over 7 bases. The CDR3 covers 16 residues. V lost 6 bases and J lost 0; bases outside the gene matches: 14. Germline V gene data show CDR1 as SQVTM and CDR2 as ANQGSEA.

The rearrangement links TRBV5-4 to TRBJ2-1; D is unresolved. The germline V and J ends were trimmed by 4 bases and 5 bases, with 16 bases remaining between them. The CDR3 covers 15 residues. Germline CDR1 and CDR2: SGHNT and YYREEE (reference sequence). The CDR3 coding sequence is TGTGCCAGCAGCCTGAGGCGTCTAGGCCACAATGAGCAGTTCTTC. Its translation: CASSLRRLGHNEQFF. Complete variable domain (other parts from reference TRBV5-4 and TRBJ2-1): ETGVTQSPTHLIKTRGQQVTLRCSSQSGHNTVSWYQQALGQGPQFIFQYYREEENGRGNFPPRFSGLQFPNYSSELNVNALELDDSALYLCASSLRRLGHNEQFFGPGTRLTVL.

V is TRBV5-8 and J is TRBJ2-7; maybe TRBD2 (5 bases). Trimming pared 3 bases from V and 3 bases from J, leaving 22 bases between. CDR3 length: 17 amino acids. Germline V lookup: CDR1 SGHTS, CDR2 YDEGEE. The CDR3 DNA sequence: TGTGCCAGCAGCTGTTCGGGGAACGGTACCCGATGCTACGAGCAGTACTTC. Translation gives CASSCSGNGTRCYEQYF.

The table lists this clone with a count of one. The V gene is TRBV5-4, the J gene TRBJ2-3; D is unclear. Germline V gene data show CDR1 as SGHNT and CDR2 as YYREEE (reference sequence). Trimming took off 0 bases at V and 2 bases at J, with 10 bases between the two ends. This CDR3 region has 15 residues. The CDR3 DNA is TGTGCCAGCAGCTTGGAGTTTGGGAACACAGATACGCAGTATTTT. Translating it yields CASSLEFGNTDTQYF.

The chain uses TRBV30 and TRBJ2-2; 7 nucleotides match TRBD2. The CDR3 is 15 amino acids. V gave up 2 bases and J gave up 5 bases; unmatched junction bases: 8. Looked up from germline, CDR1 is GTSNPN and CDR2 is SVGIG (reference sequence). DNA of the CDR3: TGTGCCTGGAGTCCCCTGGGAGGGGCTACCGGGGAGCTGTTTTTT. Translated, it gives CAWSPLGGATGELFF. Filled out from reference TRBV30 and TRBJ2-2, the complete variable domain reads SQTIHQWPATLVQPVGSPLSLECTVEGTSNPNLYWYRQAAGRGLQLLFYSVGIGQISSEVPQNLSASRPQDRQFILSSKKLLLSDSGFYLCAWSPLGGATGELFFGEGSRLTVL.

The chain employs TRBV7-2 and TRBJ1-5; D not resolved. The germline CDR1 and CDR2 sequences are SGHTA and FQGNSA. Trimming removed 3 bases from V and 4 bases from J, with 7 bases in between. This CDR3 region has 13 residues. DNA for the CDR3: TGTGCCAGCAGCTTGGACGGGAATCAGCCCCAGCATTTT. This gives the protein CASSLDGNQPQHF.

The table lists this clone with many counts. This rearrangement joins TRBV6-5 to TRBJ1-5, with no clear D. From germline, CDR1 is MNHEY and CDR2 SVGAGI. CDR3 length: 13 residues. Trimming took off 0 bases at V and 7 bases at J, with 7 bases between the two ends. The CDR3 spells CASSYSERQPQHF. CDR3 sequence (DNA): TGTGCCAGCAGTTACTCGGAGAGACAGCCCCAGCATTTT.

The chain recombines TRBV7-9 with TRBJ2-3; D unresolved. The CDR3 sequence is 13 residues long. CDR1 is SEHNR and CDR2 is FQNEAQ in the germline V gene (reference sequence). The V end was cut by 5 bases, the J end by 0 bases, with 6 bases between. The DNA for the CDR3 is TGTGCCAGCAGCCCCCCTAGCACAGATACGCAGTATTTT. Residues: CASSPPSTDTQYF.

Concerning this clone itself: Other DNA sequences of this sample code for an identical CDR3. The V call is TRBV4-1, the J call TRBJ2-1, with TRBD2 matching over 10 bases. The CDR3 sequence is 17 residues long. CDR1 MGHRA and CDR2 YSYEKL come from the germline V gene. J lost 2 bases, V lost 4 bases, and 8 bases had no gene match. The CDR3 bases are TGCGCCAGCAGCCCGGGGGCTAGCGGGAGAGCCTACAATGAGCAGTTCTTC. This codes for CASSPGASGRAYNEQFF.

J is TRBJ2-7 and V is TRBV30; 8 bases agree with TRBD2. Germline-derived CDR1 and CDR2 are GTSNPN and SVGIG (reference sequence). V was pared by 0 bases and J by 1 base, with 5 bases of the junction left unmatched. The CDR3 contains 15 residues. CDR3 in DNA: TGTGCCTGGAGTGTCTCACTAGCGGCATCCTACGAGCAGTACTTC. Translated, it gives CAWSVSLAASYEQYF.

The chain recombines TRBV4-1 with TRBJ2-7; D is perhaps TRBD2 (6 bases). Trimming removed 0 bases from V and 6 bases from J, with 9 bases in between. From germline, CDR1 is MGHRA and CDR2 YSYEKL. There are 13 residues in the CDR3. CDR3 DNA sequence: TGCGCCAGCAGCCAAGAAGGAGGGGTCGAGCAGTACTTC. It codes for CASSQEGGVEQYF.

The rearrangement links TRBV6-4 to TRBJ2-7; the D is unclear. Germline V gene data show CDR1 as MRHNA and CDR2 as SNTAGT. V lost 10 bases to trimming and J lost 5 bases, with 18 bases between them. The CDR3 has 13 amino acids. CDR3 coding DNA: TGTGCCATCCACATTCAGCCTGACGACGAGCAGTACTTC. It translates to CAIHIQPDDEQYF.

The V gene is TRBV27, the J gene TRBJ2-1; 11 nucleotides line up with TRBD2. Germline assignment: CDR1 MNHEY and CDR2 SMNVEV (reference sequence). The V gene end was trimmed by 9 bases and the J gene end by 0 bases; junction bases not matched to a gene: 7. The CDR3 covers 16 residues. The CDR3 protein is CASAGLADSSYNEQFF. Here the CDR3 DNA reads TGTGCCAGTGCGGGACTAGCGGACAGCTCCTACAATGAGCAGTTCTTC.